The clone carrying this T cell receptor (beta chain) was seen a few times. Its antigen is not known. Using unique molecular identifiers, the investigators prepared the TCRbeta library. TCRdb ran MiXCR on the PCR reads and lists one entry per CDR3 protein. This sample has about 260,000 distinct CDR3 sequences, with roughly 12% found just once. The junction had 7 bases not matched to a gene; V was cut back by 8 bases and J by 0 bases. The CDR3 is 14 amino acids. This sample is part of a study of T-cell reconstitution after alpha-beta-depleted transplantation in children. Study-level findings and limits: In patients about two months after transplant, alpha-beta T cells reportedly arose from several hundred expanded graft clones.

V and J are TRBV12-3 or TRBV12-4 and TRBJ2-7; 7 bases are a match to TRBD1. The material sequenced was peripheral blood, taken 180 days after TCRalphabeta/CD19-depleted stem cell transplant. The TCR originated in a male patient under 10 years old who had a stem cell transplant for chronic granulomatous disease, so the T cells may come from the graft donor. The CDR3 is CASGSGTVSYEQYF. DNA for the CDR3: TGTGCCAGCGGATCCGGGACAGTCTCCTACGAGCAGTACTTC.